This TCR beta chain was recorded in a study of OX40 agonist ivuxolimab in advanced cancers. This clone was seen only once. Patients were ineligible given autoimmune disease history or systemic immunosuppression. Baseline was the first blood sampling point, followed by cycle 4 day 1 and cycle 7 day 1. Only in-frame clones appear in the TCRdb table, and some are missing; sequencing was by immunoSEQ multiplex PCR. The sample shows approximately 52,000 clones, 83% of them seen only once. The sequence came from an adult with an advanced solid tumor such as melanoma, head and neck, liver or kidney cancer. This specimen was CD4+ or CD8+ T cells sorted from blood, taken in a trial of the OX40 agonist ivuxolimab.

CDR3 coding DNA: TGTGCCAGCAGTATTACCCCCTTGGGGAACACTGAAGCTTTCTTT. Amino acid sequence: CASSITPLGNTEAFF. This chain links TRBV6-1 with TRBJ1-1; no firm D call. Germline V CDR1 and CDR2: MNHNS, SASEGT. The CDR3 is 15 amino acids. Trimming pared 5 bases from V and 1 base from J, leaving 14 bases between.